This record covers a single TCR beta chain. This CDR3 spans 17 amino acids. Germline V CDR1 and CDR2: SGHNT, YYREEE (reference sequence). Between the trimmed V and J ends, which lost 0 bases and 0 bases, there was a span of 10 bases. These data are taken from a study of regulatory T cells in long-lasting Graves disease. Study details: Freshly diagnosed Graves' patients had used antithyroid drugs for under 3 months.

Indicated time point: newly diagnosed GD, antithyroid drugs for less than 3 months. RNA from PBMCs was the source of the TCR library. With iRepertoire HTBI primers and Arm-PCR of CDR3 regions, TCR beta libraries were built. TCRdb re-called the multiplex PCR reads through MiXCR, storing one row per CDR3 protein. The sample shows about 450,000 distinct CDR3 sequences, roughly 15% of them seen only once. These data were also reused for a study on T cells in Graves' hyperthyroidism and ophthalmopathy.

This chain joins TRBV5-4 and TRBJ2-6, with D perhaps matching TRBD1 (5 bases). Material: peripheral blood mononuclear cells (PBMCs), obtained at new diagnosis, from a patient treated with antithyroid drugs. This receptor was taken from a woman in her twenties or thirties with Graves disease. The CDR3 spells CASSLDRLYSGANVLTF. For the CDR3, the DNA is TGTGCCAGCAGCTTGGACAGGTTATACTCTGGGGCCAACGTCCTGACTTTC.